This T cell receptor beta chain was documented in a study of Graves' ophthalmopathy and Graves' hyperthyroidism. RNA transcripts were the template, and TCR beta CDR3 regions were amplified from them. Following a first-round RT-PCR that used HTBI primers, a second-round multiplex PCR was carried out. TCRdb analysed the multiplex PCR reads with MiXCR anew, one entry per CDR3 protein. The sample consists of fewer than 650,000 distinct CDR3 sequences, 22% of them appearing once. This clonotype was seen many times. V was cut by 5 bases and J by 8 bases, with 16 bases left in between. CDR1 SQVTM and CDR2 ANQGSEA come from the germline V gene. The CDR3 covers 12 residues. The diagnostic workup employed clinical symptoms, serum thyroxine, TRAb, thyroid ultrasound and orbital computed tomography.

The source of this sequence is a woman in her late teens or twenties with stable Graves' hyperthyroidism. Some clones in this sample may be carry-over from other donors' samples. The chain is built from TRBV29-1 and TRBJ2-7; D may correspond to TRBD1 or TRBD2 (5 bases each). The sequenced sample consisted of peripheral blood. CDR3 protein: CSVKGAWDQQYF. In DNA form, the CDR3 reads TGCAGCGTTAAAGGGGCTTGGGACCAGCAGTACTTC.